This TCR beta chain was retrieved from a study of control samples from healthy donors and cancer patients. CDR1 is SGDLS and CDR2 is YYNGEE in the germline V gene. V shed 0 bases, J shed 4 bases, and the junction held 10 bases outside the gene matches. CDR3 size: 17 residues. Repertoires were generated with immunoSEQ multiplex PCR, while TCRdb's copy carries only in-frame clones and drops some. The sample has approximately 150,000 clones, around 94% seen once; the top ten hold around 15%. The TCR comes from a man aged 55 to 70 with colorectal cancer. The sequenced sample consisted of PBMCs. V and J are TRBV9 and TRBJ2-1; 7 bases map to TRBD2. For the CDR3, the DNA is TGTGCCAGCAGCGTAGAGGCTGGGCTAGCGGCTTACAATGAGCAGTTCTTC. It encodes CASSVEAGLAAYNEQFF.